This TCR beta chain derives from a study of cytomegalovirus exposure and HLA in healthy donors. Study outcomes and limitations: In a later analysis, HLA-associated beta chains showed higher expansion and lower generation probabilities than comparable chains. When a later analysis was performed, an Asian-associated ancestry cluster reportedly had fewer N-insertions than the roughly 700-donor mean. As was reported, the HLA-A and HLA-B alleles of most subjects were accurately predicted from TCR beta sequences.

Germline-derived CDR1 and CDR2 are ENHRY and SYGVKD. Trimming left V 3 bases short and J 0 bases short, with 12 bases between. CDR3 size: 16 residues. Worth noting for this clone: Its antigen is unidentified.

PCR amplification relied on 60 Vbeta primers (plus 13 Jbeta primers). Assay: immunoSEQ multiplex PCR; the TCRdb copy retains only in-frame clones and omits some. The sample records approximately 220,000 clones, over 80% being singletons. The clonotype was recovered from a boy between 2 and 10 years old in good health and CMV-seronegative. This chain uses TRBV10-3 with TRBJ2-1; D ambiguous. Specimen: PBMCs. In DNA, the CDR3 is TGTGCCATCAGTGACGGAGTAGAGAGCTCCTACAATGAGCAGTTCTTC. Protein product: CAISDGVESSYNEQFF.